These T cell receptor beta chains were read from a single sample in a study of regulatory T cells in long-lasting Graves disease. TCRdb analysed the multiplex PCR reads with MiXCR anew, one entry per CDR3 protein. The sample comprises 400,000 to 500,000 distinct CDR3 sequences, roughly a fifth of which are singletons, and around 7% rests with the top ten. The source was peripheral blood mononuclear cells (PBMCs), collected when the disease was refractory, from a patient treated with antithyroid drugs. The receptors were gathered from a female donor with Graves disease. Each CDR3 is given with its conserved first and last residue. The D gene is left open where the match is weak. Only part of the rows carry a size: once, few, many, or a class if the clone is expanded.

d_gene: NA; v_gene: TRBV20-1; abundance: NA; j_gene: TRBJ1-5; CDR3nt: TGCAGTGCCGTGACAGGACTAGGAGACCAGCCCCAGCATTTT; CDR3aa: CSAVTGLGDQPQHF
d_gene: NA; v_gene: TRBV30; abundance: few; j_gene: TRBJ2-5; CDR3nt: TGTGCCTATACAGGGTTTGGAGAGACCCAGTACTTC; CDR3aa: CAYTGFGETQYF
d_gene: TRBD1; v_gene: TRBV19; abundance: few; j_gene: TRBJ1-5; CDR3nt: TGTGCCAGTAGTATCCGGACAGGGCTCTATCAGCCCCAGCATTTT; CDR3aa: CASSIRTGLYQPQHF
d_gene: NA; v_gene: TRBV28; abundance: NA; j_gene: TRBJ2-3; CDR3nt: TGTGCCAGCAGTGGGGTCACAGATACGCAGTATTTT; CDR3aa: CASSGVTDTQYF
d_gene: NA; v_gene: TRBV6-5; abundance: NA; j_gene: TRBJ2-6; CDR3nt: TGTGCCAGCAGTTACTCAGGGGCTGGGGCCAACGTCCTGACTTTC; CDR3aa: CASSYSGAGANVLTF
d_gene: NA; v_gene: TRBV28; abundance: many; j_gene: TRBJ2-5; CDR3nt: TGTGCCAGCAGTTCACTAGGGGAGCGAGAGACCCAGTACTTC; CDR3aa: CASSSLGERETQYF
d_gene: NA; v_gene: TRBV20-1; abundance: NA; j_gene: TRBJ2-1; CDR3nt: TGCAGTGCCCCGGACCAGACCAATGAGCAGTTCTTC; CDR3aa: CSAPDQTNEQFF
d_gene: NA; v_gene: TRBV24-1; abundance: few; j_gene: TRBJ1-5; CDR3nt: TGTGCCACCAGTGACGCCGGAGGGGCTGAACAGCCCCAGCATTTT; CDR3aa: CATSDAGGAEQPQHF
d_gene: NA; v_gene: TRBV5-1; abundance: few; j_gene: TRBJ1-2; CDR3nt: TGCGCCAGCAGCTCCGACAATTCCTATGGCTACACCTTC; CDR3aa: CASSSDNSYGYTF
d_gene: NA; v_gene: TRBV7-2; abundance: NA; j_gene: TRBJ1-1; CDR3nt: TGTGCCAGCAGCTTAGAGCCTACAGGGTTGAGGACTGAAGCTTTCTTT; CDR3aa: CASSLEPTGLRTEAFF
d_gene: TRBD1; v_gene: TRBV27; abundance: NA; j_gene: TRBJ1-5; CDR3nt: TGTGCCAGCAGTCCTAACTACTTGGGACAGGTGCCCAATCAGCCCCAGCATTTT; CDR3aa: CASSPNYLGQVPNQPQHF
d_gene: NA; v_gene: TRBV7-9; abundance: NA; j_gene: TRBJ2-2; CDR3nt: TGTGCCAGCAGCTTCGGGACCCTGCGAACCGGGGAGCTGTTTTTT; CDR3aa: CASSFGTLRTGELFF
d_gene: TRBD1; v_gene: TRBV4-2; abundance: NA; j_gene: TRBJ1-4; CDR3nt: TGTGCCAGCAGCCGCTCACCGGGACAGGGGATACCAACTAATGAAAAACTGTTTTTT; CDR3aa: CASSRSPGQGIPTNEKLFF
d_gene: NA; v_gene: TRBV12-3/TRBV12-4; abundance: few; j_gene: TRBJ2-7; CDR3nt: TGTGCCAGCAGTTTTTTGCGGGCCTCCTACGAGCAGTACTTC; CDR3aa: CASSFLRASYEQYF
d_gene: NA; v_gene: TRBV11-2; abundance: many; j_gene: TRBJ1-6; CDR3nt: TGTGCCAGCAGCTCCGGGGTGATCTATAATTCACCCCTCCACTTT; CDR3aa: CASSSGVIYNSPLHF
d_gene: NA; v_gene: TRBV7-9; abundance: NA; j_gene: TRBJ1-2; CDR3nt: TGTGCCAGCAGCGGGCCGGGACTTAACTATGGCTACACCTTC; CDR3aa: CASSGPGLNYGYTF
d_gene: NA; v_gene: TRBV11-2; abundance: few; j_gene: TRBJ1-1; CDR3nt: TGTGCCAGCAGCTTAGATGCAGGGTTCACTGAAGCTTTCTTT; CDR3aa: CASSLDAGFTEAFF
d_gene: TRBD1; v_gene: TRBV6-1; abundance: many; j_gene: TRBJ1-5; CDR3nt: TGTGCCAGCAGTGAGAGGACAGGGATACTCTATAGCAATCAGCCCCAGCATTTT; CDR3aa: CASSERTGILYSNQPQHF
d_gene: TRBD1; v_gene: TRBV24-1; abundance: NA; j_gene: TRBJ1-1; CDR3nt: TGTGCCACCAGTGATTCCGGGACAGGGGGCCGAGCTTTCTTT; CDR3aa: CATSDSGTGGRAFF
d_gene: NA; v_gene: TRBV12-3/TRBV12-4; abundance: many; j_gene: TRBJ2-7; CDR3nt: TGTGCCAGCAGCCTGACCTGGCGCGGGGACCCCTACGAGCAGTACTTC; CDR3aa: CASSLTWRGDPYEQYF
d_gene: TRBD2; v_gene: TRBV6-5; abundance: NA; j_gene: TRBJ2-1; CDR3nt: TGTGCCAGCAGTTACTTACAGACTAGCGGGGACAATGAGCAGTTCTTC; CDR3aa: CASSYLQTSGDNEQFF
d_gene: NA; v_gene: TRBV5-1; abundance: few; j_gene: TRBJ2-1; CDR3nt: TGCGCCGCTAGCCAGGGGTTGAACAATGAGCAGTTCTTC; CDR3aa: CAASQGLNNEQFF
d_gene: NA; v_gene: TRBV24-1; abundance: NA; j_gene: TRBJ1-2; CDR3nt: TGTGCCACCTATGCTAACTATGGCTACACCTTC; CDR3aa: CATYANYGYTF
d_gene: NA; v_gene: TRBV5-1; abundance: NA; j_gene: TRBJ1-5; CDR3nt: TGCGCCAGCAGCTGGGAAGGGGATAGCAATCAGCCCCAGCATTTT; CDR3aa: CASSWEGDSNQPQHF
d_gene: TRBD2; v_gene: TRBV7-2; abundance: few; j_gene: TRBJ2-2; CDR3nt: TGTGCCAGCAGCTTAGCCGGACTAGCCGAGAACACCGGGGAGCTGTTTTTT; CDR3aa: CASSLAGLAENTGELFF
d_gene: NA; v_gene: TRBV29-1; abundance: few; j_gene: TRBJ2-7; CDR3nt: TGCAGCGTTGTCATTCCCCTGGGGGACGAGCAGTACTTC; CDR3aa: CSVVIPLGDEQYF
d_gene: NA; v_gene: TRBV27; abundance: few; j_gene: TRBJ2-4; CDR3nt: TGTGCCAGCAGTGTTACTCAGGGGAGGCGTTTCCAGGCGGACATTCAGTACTTC; CDR3aa: CASSVTQGRRFQADIQYF
d_gene: NA; v_gene: TRBV12-3/TRBV12-4; abundance: few; j_gene: TRBJ2-7; CDR3nt: TGTGCCAGCAACCTGGGGCGGGACGAGCAGTACTTC; CDR3aa: CASNLGRDEQYF
d_gene: TRBD2; v_gene: TRBV27; abundance: many; j_gene: TRBJ2-1; CDR3nt: TGTGCCAGCAGACCCCGGGGGGCTAGCGGGAGTTACAATGAGCAGTTCTTC; CDR3aa: CASRPRGASGSYNEQFF
d_gene: NA; v_gene: TRBV9; abundance: NA; j_gene: TRBJ2-2; CDR3nt: TGTGCCAGCAGCGTAGTCCGGGGCGCTACCGGGGAGCTGTTTTTT; CDR3aa: CASSVVRGATGELFF
d_gene: TRBD2; v_gene: TRBV7-9; abundance: NA; j_gene: TRBJ2-4; CDR3nt: TGTGCCAGCAGCTCCGGGACTAGCGGGAGAGCCCTAGCCAAAAACATTCAGTACTTC; CDR3aa: CASSSGTSGRALAKNIQYF
d_gene: NA; v_gene: TRBV25-1; abundance: NA; j_gene: TRBJ1-4; CDR3nt: TGTGCCAGCAGTGAATTAGCCCAGGGGCAGGGAGGTGAAAAACTGTTTTTT; CDR3aa: CASSELAQGQGGEKLFF
d_gene: NA; v_gene: TRBV28; abundance: many; j_gene: TRBJ2-4; CDR3nt: TGTGCCAGCAGTTTGGAGGTCTGGCGACTAGCCAAAAACATTCAGTACTTC; CDR3aa: CASSLEVWRLAKNIQYF
d_gene: NA; v_gene: TRBV5-6; abundance: few; j_gene: TRBJ1-2; CDR3nt: TGTGCCAGCAGCTTCGACGCTTCCCGTGGCTACACCTTC; CDR3aa: CASSFDASRGYTF
d_gene: TRBD1; v_gene: TRBV20-1; abundance: NA; j_gene: TRBJ1-6; CDR3nt: TGCAGTGCTTCGATGGGGGGACAGTTTTCACCCCTCCACTTT; CDR3aa: CSASMGGQFSPLHF
d_gene: TRBD1; v_gene: TRBV20-1; abundance: NA; j_gene: TRBJ1-3; CDR3nt: TGCAGTGCCGCACCGACAGGGAGCTCTGGAAACACCATATATTTT; CDR3aa: CSAAPTGSSGNTIYF
d_gene: TRBD2; v_gene: TRBV9; abundance: few; j_gene: TRBJ2-7; CDR3nt: TGTGCCAGCAGCCTCTCGGGGGGGCCGAGCTCCTACGAGCAGTACTTC; CDR3aa: CASSLSGGPSSYEQYF
d_gene: NA; v_gene: TRBV6-5; abundance: NA; j_gene: TRBJ2-7; CDR3nt: TGTGCCAGCAGTTACGGGGGGGGGGCCACTCCGTACTTC; CDR3aa: CASSYGGGATPYF
d_gene: NA; v_gene: TRBV29-1; abundance: NA; j_gene: TRBJ1-1; CDR3nt: TGCAGCGTCGCAAAGGCCCGGGGTGAAGCTTTCTTT; CDR3aa: CSVAKARGEAFF
d_gene: NA; v_gene: TRBV2; abundance: many; j_gene: TRBJ1-4; CDR3nt: TGTGCCAGCAGGTTTGTTGCGGGGGCTGAAGAAAAACTGTTTTTT; CDR3aa: CASRFVAGAEEKLFF
d_gene: NA; v_gene: TRBV4-1; abundance: NA; j_gene: TRBJ1-4; CDR3nt: TGCGCCAGCAGCCACGGGCGGGGGACTAATGAAAAACTGTTTTTT; CDR3aa: CASSHGRGTNEKLFF
d_gene: TRBD1; v_gene: TRBV4-3; abundance: many; j_gene: TRBJ1-1; CDR3nt: TGCGCCAGCAGCCAAGGGCAGGGGGCTGAAGCTTTCTTT; CDR3aa: CASSQGQGAEAFF
d_gene: NA; v_gene: TRBV2; abundance: few; j_gene: TRBJ1-1; CDR3nt: TGTGCCAGCAGTGAAGCGCGGAGGGGCCCCGAGATTTGGGCTGAAGCTCTCTTT; CDR3aa: CASSEARRGPEIWAEALF
d_gene: TRBD2; v_gene: TRBV4-2; abundance: NA; j_gene: TRBJ2-4; CDR3nt: TGTGCCAGCGAACGGGGCGGGAGATGGAGAAACATTCAGTACTTC; CDR3aa: CASERGGRWRNIQYF